The source of this T cell receptor (beta chain) is a study of early T cells in non-severe SARS-CoV-2 infection (dated by TCRdb to the early 2020s). Notes on the research overall: Because TCR sequencing relied on bulk RNA taken from unsorted whole blood, pairing of alpha and beta chains was not possible.

Set within a cohort of healthcare workers in London, UK, this nested case-control study involved weekly PCR testing of nasopharyngeal swabs along with blood sampling. Between 23 and 31 March 2020, the week of the UK lockdown, healthcare workers were enrolled and then followed up weekly for as long as 16 weeks. Overall results and qualifications from the work: VDJdb matching was skewed toward anti-spike CD8 responses and likely underestimated virus-specific expansions, missing private and CD4 specificities.

V is shortened by 4 bases, J by 4 bases, and the region joining them spans 24 bases. Counted from cysteine to phenylalanine, this CDR3 has 17 amino acids. Of the read, only the CDR3 DNA is kept; its 51 bases are in frame from base 1. CDR1 and CDR2 are drawn from the germline V gene: SQVTM, ANQGSEA. Library prep was done by 5' RACE. Sequencing relied on a NextSeq 500. The TCR library protocol attached unique molecular identifiers to individual cDNA molecules to correct for sequencing error and PCR bias. Both TCR alpha and beta chains were sequenced, and tight co-correlation was observed between alpha and beta sequence abundances in each sample. The paper's processing steps were these. Decombinator V4 was used to perform V gene, J gene and CDR3 annotation of TCR sequences. Expanded TCRs were defined as changing significantly between any two time points under a Poisson model with p below 0.0001. TCR abundances were normalised to the total number of TCRs sequenced in each sample and reported as counts per million. MAIT TCRs were defined by TRAV1-2 paired with TRAJ12, TRAJ20 or TRAJ33, and iNKT TCRs by TRAV10 paired with TRAJ18. VDJdb, accessed 1 November 2021, was searched for CMV, EBV and SARS-CoV-2 annotated TCRs, excluding TCRs annotated for multiple antigens. TCRdb took the public reads, trimmed them with fastp at Q25, ran MiXCR for clone calling and kept in-frame beta chains. Identical CDR3 protein sequences are pooled into one entry, listed with their most common genes and DNA. It is TCRdb's table, rather than the study itself, that gives the V and J calls and clone size. In all, the sample holds 45,000 to 55,000 distinct CDR3 sequences, and roughly 12% of those were seen once. More than 8.5% of the sample comes from the top ten.

As concerns this clonotype: The specificity of this receptor is unknown. No clone much larger than this one lies a single base away; base qualities are absent.

The chain is encoded by TRBV29-1 joined to TRBJ2-3; the D gene is possibly TRBD1 or TRBD2, each agreeing over 6 bases. The sample comprised whole blood. This clonotype originated in an adult who was a healthcare worker with PCR-confirmed SARS-CoV-2 infection or an uninfected control (not recorded which). Here the CDR3 is given as CSVGGDTKAGSADTQYF. The sequenced DNA: TGCAGCGTTGGAGGGGACACTAAGGCGGGAAGTGCAGATACGCAGTATTTT.